The rows below give T cell receptor beta chains drawn from one sample of a study of blood T cell repertoires in COVID-19. The repertoire was sequenced with immunoSEQ multiplex PCR; TCRdb's copy has only in-frame clones and lacks some. This table holds more than 300,000 clones, 85% to 95% found once. Sequencing was carried out using PBMCs or T cells enriched from blood (not recorded which). The receptors shown here come from a woman in her twenties or thirties who had been exposed to COVID-19. CDR3s include the opening cysteine and the closing phenylalanine or tryptophan. Fields, in order: J gene, V gene, clone size, D gene, CDR3 DNA, CDR3 protein. A D gene is named only where the DNA matches it firmly. Clone size is given for some rows only: seen once, a few or many times, or a class if the clone is expanded.

TRBJ1-2,TRBV19,NA,TRBD1,TGTGCCAGTAGTATAATGACAGGGGGTGTGATCTATGGCTACACCTTC,CASSIMTGGVIYGYTF
TRBJ2-2,TRBV7-6,NA,TRBD2,TGTGCCAGCAGCCTCCGGATCGAGACTAGCGGAACAACGAACACCGGGGAGCTGTTTTTT,CASSLRIETSGTTNTGELFF
TRBJ1-2,TRBV7-9,NA,NA,TGTGCCAGCAGCCACAGGGTTGATGGCTACACCTTC,CASSHRVDGYTF
TRBJ1-3,TRBV30,NA,TRBD1,TGTGCCTGGAACCGGGACAGAATCAACTCTGGAAACACCATATATTTT,CAWNRDRINSGNTIYF
TRBJ2-7,TRBV5-1,NA,NA,TGCGCCAGCAGCGTAGAGGGTGGACAGCAGTACTTC,CASSVEGGQQYF
TRBJ1-2,TRBV2,NA,TRBD1,TGTGCCAGCAGCAACGGGACAGGATGGGATGGCTACACCTTC,CASSNGTGWDGYTF
TRBJ2-3,TRBV5-1,few,NA,TGCGCCAGCAGCTTGGAACTAGCCCCAGATACGCAGTATTTT,CASSLELAPDTQYF
TRBJ1-3,TRBV18,NA,NA,TGTGCCAGCTCACAAGACAGCTTTTCCTCTGGAAACACCATATATTTT,CASSQDSFSSGNTIYF
TRBJ1-5,TRBV6-1,NA,TRBD1,TGTGCCAGCAGTGGATGGACAGGGAGTAGCTATCAGCCCCAGCATTTT,CASSGWTGSSYQPQHF
TRBJ1-2,TRBV9,NA,NA,TGTGCCAGCAGCTCCCTGGGCCTACAGGGCTACACCTTC,CASSSLGLQGYTF
TRBJ1-2,TRBV2,NA,TRBD1,TGTGCCAGCACTCTAGGACAGGTCCCTTACTATGGCTACACCTTC,CASTLGQVPYYGYTF
TRBJ1-2,TRBV12-5,NA,TRBD1,TGTGCTAGTGGGGGACAGGGCAACTATGGCTACACCTTC,CASGGQGNYGYTF
TRBJ1-1,TRBV6-5,NA,NA,TGTGCCATCAGATCAGTCTCCCCCACTGAAGCTTTCTTT,CAIRSVSPTEAFF
TRBJ2-1,TRBV4-1,once,TRBD1,TGCGCCAGCAGCCGGATGACAGGGGGCGTAACGTCGTCCTACAATGAGCAGTTCTTC,CASSRMTGGVTSSYNEQFF
TRBJ1-6,TRBV7-8,NA,NA,TGTGCCAGCAGCTTTAAACAGAACAGTTCACCCCTCCACTTT,CASSFKQNSSPLHF
TRBJ1-4,TRBV7-2,NA,TRBD1,TGTGCCAGCAGCTTCGGGACAGTCCGGAATGAAAAACTGTTTTTT,CASSFGTVRNEKLFF
TRBJ2-7,TRBV11-3,many,TRBD1,TGTGCCAGCAGCTTGAATTGGGGACAGGAGCAGTACTTC,CASSLNWGQEQYF
TRBJ2-3,TRBV21-1,NA,NA,TGTGCCAGCAGCATAAAGGGGATCCCTCCCTCCCCAGATACGCAGTATTTT,CASSIKGIPPSPDTQYF
TRBJ1-6,TRBV2,NA,NA,TGTGCCAGCAGTGAAGGGGGAGGTCGGAATTCACCCCTCCACTTT,CASSEGGGRNSPLHF
TRBJ2-2,TRBV19,NA,TRBD2,TGTGCCAGTAGTCCCGGGACTATAGCCGGGGAGCTGTTTTTT,CASSPGTIAGELFF
TRBJ1-4,TRBV3-1/TRBV3-2,NA,TRBD1,TGTGCCAGCAGCCAGGATAGGGACAGACTAACTAATGAAAAACTGTTTTTT,CASSQDRDRLTNEKLFF
TRBJ2-3,TRBV29-1,NA,NA,TGCAGCGTTGAAGATTGGAGGGGGGGCGATACGCAGTATTTT,CSVEDWRGGDTQYF
TRBJ2-1,TRBV6-1,NA,NA,TGTGCCAGCAGTGAAGTGAGCGGCGAATGGGATGAGCAGTTCTTC,CASSEVSGEWDEQFF
TRBJ1-2,TRBV3-1/TRBV3-2,NA,NA,TGTGCCAGCAGCCACGCGGGAGGAAACTATGGCTACACCTTC,CASSHAGGNYGYTF
TRBJ2-2,TRBV12-3/TRBV12-4,NA,TRBD2,TGTGCCGCGGGGGTCGACACCGGGGAGCTGTTTTTT,CAAGVDTGELFF
TRBJ2-7,TRBV2,NA,TRBD2,TGTGCCAGCAGTTTGACTAGCGGCTCCTACGAGCAGTACTTC,CASSLTSGSYEQYF
TRBJ1-6,TRBV19,few,NA,TGTGCCAGCTCGCGGGGCTACAATTCACCCCTCCACTTT,CASSRGYNSPLHF
TRBJ1-2,TRBV15,NA,NA,TGTGCCACCAGCAGAGAGGGGGCCAGGAGATACTCAGGCTATGGCTACACCTTC,CATSREGARRYSGYGYTF
TRBJ1-2,TRBV7-2,NA,NA,TGTGCCAGCAGCCCCCGAGGGGGAGATGGCTACACCTTC,CASSPRGGDGYTF
TRBJ2-2,TRBV4-3,NA,TRBD1,TGCGCCAGCAGCCGAGACAGGGGAACGAACACCGGGGAGCTGTTTTTT,CASSRDRGTNTGELFF
TRBJ1-2,TRBV28,NA,NA,TGTGCCACTGGTCGAGGGGGCTATGGCTACACCTTC,CATGRGGYGYTF
TRBJ2-3,TRBV9,NA,TRBD2,TGTGCCAGCAGCGCCTCGGGTAGCGGGCTCACAGATACGCAGTATTTT,CASSASGSGLTDTQYF
TRBJ1-1,TRBV21-1,NA,NA,TGTGCCACCGGGGTCCGGGGCAGGGGTGTCCCTGAAGCTTTCTTT,CATGVRGRGVPEAFF
TRBJ1-2,TRBV6-1,NA,TRBD1,TGTGCCAGCAGTGAAATCACAGGGGTGGGTGGCTACACCTTC,CASSEITGVGGYTF
TRBJ2-3,TRBV7-6,NA,TRBD1,TGTGCCAGCAGCTTACTCAACAGGGGCCGGAGCACAGATACGCAGTATTTT,CASSLLNRGRSTDTQYF
TRBJ1-4,TRBV11-2,NA,TRBD1,TGTGCCAGCAGCGAGGGACAGGCTTCAAGGGGCAGTGAAAAACTGTTTTTT,CASSEGQASRGSEKLFF
TRBJ1-1,TRBV19,NA,NA,TGTGCCAGTAGTATGGCCGGGTACACTGAAGCTTTCTTT,CASSMAGYTEAFF
TRBJ1-5,TRBV4-2,NA,NA,TGTGCCAGCAGCCAGCCAGGGGATCAGCCCCAGCATTTT,CASSQPGDQPQHF
TRBJ1-2,TRBV29-1,NA,NA,TGCAGCGCCCAGGGGCGGGACTATGGCTACACCTTC,CSAQGRDYGYTF
TRBJ1-2,TRBV19,NA,TRBD1,TGTGCCAGTAGTTGGGACAGGGGATCTATGGGCTACACCTTC,CASSWDRGSMGYTF
TRBJ2-2,TRBV5-1,once,NA,TGCGCCAGCAGCTTGGAACAGTATTCCGGGGAGCTGTTTTTT,CASSLEQYSGELFF
TRBJ1-6,TRBV11-2,NA,NA,TGTGCCAGCAGCTTAAATCGCAGGACTCTTAATTCACCCCTCCACTTT,CASSLNRRTLNSPLHF
TRBJ2-6,TRBV29-1,NA,NA,TGCGGAGCATCATTTCAGGGATCTGGGGCCAACGTCCTGACTTTC,CGASFQGSGANVLTF
TRBJ1-2,TRBV7-6,NA,TRBD1,TGTGCCAGCAGCTTAACGACAGGGCGCGGCTACACCTTC,CASSLTTGRGYTF
TRBJ2-1,TRBV3-1/TRBV3-2,NA,TRBD2,TGTGCCAGCAGCCCGGAGGGGACTAGCTACAATGAGCAGTTCTTC,CASSPEGTSYNEQFF
TRBJ1-6,TRBV19,NA,NA,TGTGCCAGTAGTACAGGGTGGGATTCACCCCTCCACTTT,CASSTGWDSPLHF
TRBJ2-7,TRBV7-2,NA,TRBD2,TGTGCCAGCAGCTTGAGGACTAGCGGGGTCTACGAGCAGTACTTC,CASSLRTSGVYEQYF
TRBJ1-2,TRBV20-1,NA,NA,TGCAGTGCTCCAGCGAACTATGGCTACACCTTC,CSAPANYGYTF
TRBJ1-1,TRBV5-1,once,NA,TGCGCCAGCAGCTTTCAAGGGGTTGACACTGAAGCTTTCTTT,CASSFQGVDTEAFF